This entry lists 6 T cell receptor beta chains sequenced from one sample in a study of blood T cells in healthy people across ages. It was with a sample-barcoded 5' primer and a J-beta primer mix that a second PCR of roughly 7 to 12 cycles was run. Each CDR3 protein gets one entry after TCRdb re-called the 5' RACE reads with MiXCR. The data show roughly 680,000 distinct CDR3 sequences, about 51% seen once. Source material: blood. The receptors derive from a woman older than 75 in good health.

This clonotype was observed at least ten times. The chain is built from TRBV7-2 and TRBJ2-1; TRBD1 matches at 7 bases. The V and J ends lost 6 bases and 0 bases, in that order; junction bases with no gene match: 11. There are 17 residues in the CDR3. The V gene's germline CDR1 is SGHTA and CDR2 FQGNSA. CDR3 region: CASSSPTGHPSYNEQFF. Written as DNA, the CDR3 is TGTGCCAGCAGTTCACCGACAGGGCACCCCTCCTACAATGAGCAGTTCTTC.

The CDR3 DNA reads as TGCAGCGTTGTTCCGCTAGCCTACAATGAGCAGTTCTTC. This sequence encodes CSVVPLAYNEQFF. The chain joins TRBV29-1 to TRBJ2-1; no clear D gene. Germline values: CDR1 SQVTM, CDR2 ANQGSEA. This CDR3 contains 13 residues. V was clipped by 4 bases and J by 2 bases, with 9 bases between them.

Concerning this clonotype: This may be a read error: a much more frequent sequence differs by one nucleotide. The chain is built from TRBV20-1 and TRBJ2-1; D may be TRBD2 (5 bases). The DNA end favors TRBJ2-7, so the J call may be wrong. Germline-derived CDR1 and CDR2 are DFQATT and SNEGSKA (reference sequence). The CDR3 contains 13 residues. CDR3 DNA: TGCAGTGCTAGTGGGAGTGTCTACAATGAGCAGTACTTC. Translated, it gives CSASGSVYNEQYF.

This clonotype was recorded at least ten times. The rearrangement joins TRBV20-1 to TRBJ1-1; D uncertain. Trimming shortened V by 6 bases and J by 1 base, and 15 bases separated the two germline ends. CDR1 is DFQATT, CDR2 SNEGSKA, per germline (reference sequence). The CDR3 contains 14 residues. CDR3 residues: CSARVGGRNTEAFF. As DNA, the CDR3 is TGCAGTGCCCGGGTGGGAGGTCGGAACACTGAAGCTTTCTTT.

V and J are TRBV27 and TRBJ2-5; TRBD2 is a possible D gene (6 bases). The germline V and J ends were trimmed by 10 bases and 3 bases, with 15 bases remaining between them. CDR1 is MNHEY and CDR2 is SMNVEV in the germline V gene (reference sequence). The CDR3 consists of 13 residues. CDR3 in amino acids: CATQKEGEETQYF. CDR3 nucleotide sequence: TGTGCCACTCAAAAGGAGGGAGAAGAGACCCAGTACTTC.

This clonotype showed up just a few times. The V and J genes are TRBV28 and TRBJ2-3; the D gene is possibly TRBD1 (6 bases). The CDR3 runs 14 residues. V was shortened by 7 bases and J by 0 bases, with 11 bases between the two germline ends. Germline V gene data show CDR1 as MDHEN and CDR2 as SYDVKM. This CDR3 is CASTPDRSTDTQYF. The DNA for the CDR3 is TGTGCCAGCACCCCCGACAGGAGCACAGATACGCAGTATTTT.